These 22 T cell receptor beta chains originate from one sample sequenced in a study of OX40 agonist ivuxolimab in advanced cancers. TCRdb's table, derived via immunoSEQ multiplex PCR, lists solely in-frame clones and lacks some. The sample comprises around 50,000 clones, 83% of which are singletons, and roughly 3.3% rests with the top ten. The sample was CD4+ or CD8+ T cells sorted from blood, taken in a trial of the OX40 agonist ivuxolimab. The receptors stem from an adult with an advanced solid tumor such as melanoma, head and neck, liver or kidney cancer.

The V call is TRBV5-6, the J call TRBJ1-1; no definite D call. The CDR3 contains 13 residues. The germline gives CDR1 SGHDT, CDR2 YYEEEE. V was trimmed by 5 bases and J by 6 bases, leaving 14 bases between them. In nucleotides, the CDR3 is TGTGCCAGCAGGCAATACTCGGGAGCTGAAGCTTTCTTT. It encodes CASRQYSGAEAFF.

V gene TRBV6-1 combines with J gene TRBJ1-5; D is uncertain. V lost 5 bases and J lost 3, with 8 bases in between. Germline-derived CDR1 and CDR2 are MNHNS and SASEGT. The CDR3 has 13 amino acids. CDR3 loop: CASSTTINQPQHF. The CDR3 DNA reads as TGTGCCAGCAGTACCACTATCAATCAGCCCCAGCATTTT.

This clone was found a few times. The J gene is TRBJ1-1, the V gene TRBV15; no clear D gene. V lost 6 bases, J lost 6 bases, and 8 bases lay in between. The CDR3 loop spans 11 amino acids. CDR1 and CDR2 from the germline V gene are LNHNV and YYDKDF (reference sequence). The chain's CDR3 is CATRNRAEAFF. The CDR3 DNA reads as TGTGCCACCAGGAACCGGGCTGAAGCTTTCTTT.

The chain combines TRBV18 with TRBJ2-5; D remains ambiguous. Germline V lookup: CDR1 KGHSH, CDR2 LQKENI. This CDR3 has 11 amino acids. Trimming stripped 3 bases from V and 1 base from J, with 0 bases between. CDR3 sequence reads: CASSPQETQYF. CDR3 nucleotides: TGTGCCAGCTCACCCCAAGAGACCCAGTACTTC.

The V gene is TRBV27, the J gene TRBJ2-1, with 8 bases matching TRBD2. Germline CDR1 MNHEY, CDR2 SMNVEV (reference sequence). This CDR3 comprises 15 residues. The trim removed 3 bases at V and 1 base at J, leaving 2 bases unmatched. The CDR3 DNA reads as TGTGCCAGCAGTTTGAGCGGGAGTTCCTACAATGAGCAGTTCTTC. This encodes CASSLSGSSYNEQFF.

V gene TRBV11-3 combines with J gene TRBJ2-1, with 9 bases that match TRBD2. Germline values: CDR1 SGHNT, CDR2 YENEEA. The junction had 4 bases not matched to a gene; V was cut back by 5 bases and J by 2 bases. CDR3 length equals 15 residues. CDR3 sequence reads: CASSVASGTYNEQFF. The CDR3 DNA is TGTGCCAGCAGCGTCGCTAGCGGGACCTACAATGAGCAGTTCTTC.

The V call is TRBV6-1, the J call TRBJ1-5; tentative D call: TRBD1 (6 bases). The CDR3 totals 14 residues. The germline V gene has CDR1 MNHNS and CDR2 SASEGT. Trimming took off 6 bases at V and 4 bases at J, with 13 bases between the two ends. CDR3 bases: TGTGCCAGCAGGGAGACAGGCGATAATCAGCCCCAGCATTTT. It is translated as CASRETGDNQPQHF.

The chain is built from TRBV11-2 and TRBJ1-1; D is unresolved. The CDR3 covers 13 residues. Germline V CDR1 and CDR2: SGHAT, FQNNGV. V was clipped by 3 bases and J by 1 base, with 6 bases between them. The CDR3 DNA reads TGTGCCAGCAGCTTTAATCAGAACACTGAAGCTTTCTTT. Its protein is CASSFNQNTEAFF.

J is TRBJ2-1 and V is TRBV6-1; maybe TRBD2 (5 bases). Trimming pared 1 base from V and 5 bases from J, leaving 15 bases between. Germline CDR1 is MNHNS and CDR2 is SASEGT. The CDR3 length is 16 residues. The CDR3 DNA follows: TGTGCCAGCAGTGAAGTTAAGTGGGAGAGCCACAATGAGCAGTTCTTC. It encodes CASSEVKWESHNEQFF.

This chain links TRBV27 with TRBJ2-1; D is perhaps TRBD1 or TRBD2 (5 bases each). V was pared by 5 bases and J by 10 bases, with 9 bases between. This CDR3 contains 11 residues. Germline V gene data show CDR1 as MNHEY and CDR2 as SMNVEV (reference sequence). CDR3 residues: CASSTGPEQFF. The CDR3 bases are TGTGCCAGCAGTACGGGACCAGAGCAGTTCTTC.

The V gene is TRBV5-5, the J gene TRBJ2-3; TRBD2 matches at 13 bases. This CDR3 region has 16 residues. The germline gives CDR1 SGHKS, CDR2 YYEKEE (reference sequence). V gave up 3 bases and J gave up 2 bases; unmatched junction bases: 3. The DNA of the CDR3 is TGTGCCAGCAGCTCGGGACTAGCGGGGATCACAGATACGCAGTATTTT. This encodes CASSSGLAGITDTQYF.

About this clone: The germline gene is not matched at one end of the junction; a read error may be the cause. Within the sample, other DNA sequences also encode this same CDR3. The CDR3 nucleotides read TGTGCCAGTAGTGAAGGCGGGGGGCCCAATGAAAAACTGTTTTTT. Amino acids: CASSEGGGPNEKLFF. The V call is TRBV6-1, the J call TRBJ1-4; a possible D gene is TRBD1 (6 bases). Germline lookup yields CDR1 MNHNS and CDR2 SASEGT. This CDR3 comprises 15 residues.

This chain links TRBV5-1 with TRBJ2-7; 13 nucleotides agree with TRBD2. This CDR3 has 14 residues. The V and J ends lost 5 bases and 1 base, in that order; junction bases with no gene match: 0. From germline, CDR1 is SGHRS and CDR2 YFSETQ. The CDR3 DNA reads TGCGCCAGCAGGGGACTAGCGGGATCCTACGAGCAGTACTTC. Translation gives CASRGLAGSYEQYF.

CDR3 coding DNA: TGTGCCAGCAGCTTAGAGGCCCAAGGGGGCAATGAGCAGTTCTTC. This encodes CASSLEAQGGNEQFF. The chain couples TRBV7-6 to TRBJ2-1, with D possibly being TRBD1 (6 bases). Germline values: CDR1 SGHVS, CDR2 FNYEAQ. With 1 base removed from V and 6 bases from J, the gap between germline ends came to 13 bases. This CDR3 is built from 15 residues. The full variable domain, its missing parts supplied by reference TRBV7-6 and TRBJ2-1, is GAGVSQSPRYKVTKRGQDVALRCDPISGHVSLYWYRQALGQGPEFLTYFNYEAQQDKSGLPNDRFSAERPEGSISTLTIQRTEQRDSAMYRCASSLEAQGGNEQFFGPGTRLTVL.

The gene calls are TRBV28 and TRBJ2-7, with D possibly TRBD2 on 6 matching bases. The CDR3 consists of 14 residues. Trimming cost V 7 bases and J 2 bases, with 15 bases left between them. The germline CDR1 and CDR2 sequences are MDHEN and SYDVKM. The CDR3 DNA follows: TGTGCCAGCAAAGGAGGGGTTAGACCCTACGAGCAGTACTTC. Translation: CASKGGVRPYEQYF.

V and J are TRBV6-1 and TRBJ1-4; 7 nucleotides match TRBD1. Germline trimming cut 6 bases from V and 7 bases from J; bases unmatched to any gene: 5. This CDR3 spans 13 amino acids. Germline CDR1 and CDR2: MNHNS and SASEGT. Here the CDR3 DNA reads TGTGCCAGCAGCAGACAGGGATCTGAAAAACTGTTTTTT. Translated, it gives CASSRQGSEKLFF.

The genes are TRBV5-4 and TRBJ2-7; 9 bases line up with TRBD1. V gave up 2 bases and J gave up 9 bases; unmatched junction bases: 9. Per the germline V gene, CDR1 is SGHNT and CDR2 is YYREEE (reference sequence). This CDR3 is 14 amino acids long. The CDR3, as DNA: TGTGCCAGCAGCTTACAGGGGGCGAAGATCCGGCAGTACTTC. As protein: CASSLQGAKIRQYF.

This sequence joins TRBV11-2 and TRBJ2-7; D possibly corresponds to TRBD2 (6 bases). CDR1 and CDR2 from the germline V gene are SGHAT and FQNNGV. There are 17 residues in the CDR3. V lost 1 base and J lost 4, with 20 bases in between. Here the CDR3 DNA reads TGTGCCAGCAGCTTAGGGCGGGGCGGCCTCAGATATTACGAGCAGTACTTC. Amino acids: CASSLGRGGLRYYEQYF.

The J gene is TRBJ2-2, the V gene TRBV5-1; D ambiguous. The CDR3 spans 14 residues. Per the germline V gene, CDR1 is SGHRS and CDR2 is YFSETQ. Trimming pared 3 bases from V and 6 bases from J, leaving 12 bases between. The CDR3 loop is CASSSSGNPGELFF. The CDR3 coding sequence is TGCGCCAGCAGCTCCTCAGGAAACCCCGGGGAGCTGTTTTTT.

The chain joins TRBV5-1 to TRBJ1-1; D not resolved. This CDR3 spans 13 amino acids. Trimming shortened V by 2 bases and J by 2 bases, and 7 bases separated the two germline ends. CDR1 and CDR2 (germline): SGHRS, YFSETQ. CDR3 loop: CASSFTVNTEAFF. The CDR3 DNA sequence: TGCGCCAGCAGCTTCACAGTTAACACTGAAGCTTTCTTT. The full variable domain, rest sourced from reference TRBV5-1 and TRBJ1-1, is KAGVTQTPRYLIKTRGQQVTLSCSPISGHRSVSWYQQTPGQGLQFLFEYFSETQRNKGNFPGRFSGRQFSNSRSEMNVSTLELGDSALYLCASSFTVNTEAFFGQGTRLTVV.

The CDR3 loop is CASSSSAVTYEQYF. DNA for the CDR3: TGTGCCAGCAGCTCTAGCGCGGTTACCTACGAGCAGTACTTC. V and J are TRBV7-9 and TRBJ2-7, with TRBD2 as a possible D gene (6 bases). Trimming pared 4 bases from V and 2 bases from J, leaving 12 bases between. This CDR3 has 14 residues. Looked up from germline, CDR1 is SEHNR and CDR2 is FQNEAQ (reference sequence).

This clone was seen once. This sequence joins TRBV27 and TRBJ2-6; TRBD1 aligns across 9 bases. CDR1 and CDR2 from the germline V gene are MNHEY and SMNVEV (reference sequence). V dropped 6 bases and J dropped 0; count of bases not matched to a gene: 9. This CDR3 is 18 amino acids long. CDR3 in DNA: TGTGCCAGCAGGGGACAGGGACACCATGGCTCTGGGGCCAACGTCCTGACTTTC. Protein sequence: CASRGQGHHGSGANVLTF.